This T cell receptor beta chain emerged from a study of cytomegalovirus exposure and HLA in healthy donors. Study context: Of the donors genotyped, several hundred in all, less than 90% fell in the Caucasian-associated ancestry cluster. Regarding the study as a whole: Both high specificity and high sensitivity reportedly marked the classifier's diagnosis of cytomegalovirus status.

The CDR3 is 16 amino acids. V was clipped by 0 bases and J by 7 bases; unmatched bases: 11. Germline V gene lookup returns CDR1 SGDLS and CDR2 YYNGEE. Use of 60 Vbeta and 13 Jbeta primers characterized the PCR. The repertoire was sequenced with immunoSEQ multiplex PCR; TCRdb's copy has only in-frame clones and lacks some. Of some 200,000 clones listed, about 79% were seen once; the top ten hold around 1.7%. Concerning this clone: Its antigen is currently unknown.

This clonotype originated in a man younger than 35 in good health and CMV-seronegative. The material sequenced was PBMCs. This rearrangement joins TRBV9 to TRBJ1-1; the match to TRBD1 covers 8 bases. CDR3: CASSVGGRQGRGEAFF. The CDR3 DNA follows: TGTGCCAGCAGCGTAGGGGGCCGACAGGGGAGGGGTGAAGCTTTCTTT.